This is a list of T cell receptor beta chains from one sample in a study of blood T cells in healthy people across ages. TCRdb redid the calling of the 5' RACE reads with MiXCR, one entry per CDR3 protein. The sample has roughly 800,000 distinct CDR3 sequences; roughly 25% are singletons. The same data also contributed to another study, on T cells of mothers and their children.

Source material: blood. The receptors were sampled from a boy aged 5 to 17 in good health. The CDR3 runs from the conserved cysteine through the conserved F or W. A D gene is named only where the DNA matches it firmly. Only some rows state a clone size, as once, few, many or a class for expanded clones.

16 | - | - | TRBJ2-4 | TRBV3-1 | TGTGCCAGCAGCCAAGAGAGGGCCAGTGGGGGGAACATTCAGTACTTC | CASSQERASGGNIQYF
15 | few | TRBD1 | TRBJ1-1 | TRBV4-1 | TGCGCCAGCAGCCAGCAACAGGGGGCGTTGACTGAAGCTTTCTTT | CASSQQQGALTEAFF
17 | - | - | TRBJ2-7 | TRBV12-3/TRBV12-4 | TGTGCCAGCAGCCCCCCCAGGAGTTCGGGACTCATATACGAGCAGTACTTC | CASSPPRSSGLIYEQYF
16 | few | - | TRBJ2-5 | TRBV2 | TGTGCCAGCAGTAAGGAGGGGGTAAGGTACCAAGAGACCCAGTACTTC | CASSKEGVRYQETQYF
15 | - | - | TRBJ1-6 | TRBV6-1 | TGTGCCAGCAGTGATTTGCAGTTACGACGATCACCCCTCCACTTT | CASSDLQLRRSPLHF
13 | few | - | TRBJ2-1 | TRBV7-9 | TGTGCCAGCAGCTTAGTGGGGGCCGAACTCCAGTTCTTC | CASSLVGAELQFF
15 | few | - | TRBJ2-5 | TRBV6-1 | TGTGCCAGCAGTGAAGTTATCAATTTGGGAGAGACCCAGTACTTC | CASSEVINLGETQYF
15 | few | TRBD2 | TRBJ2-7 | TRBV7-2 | TGTGCCAGCAGCTTGCGGGGGGGGGACTCCTACGAGCAGTACTTC | CASSLRGGDSYEQYF
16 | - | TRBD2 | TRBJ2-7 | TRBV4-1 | TGCGCCAGCAGCCAAGCAAGATCGTCGGGGGGAAAGGAGCAGTACTTC | CASSQARSSGGKEQYF
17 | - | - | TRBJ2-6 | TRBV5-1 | TGCGCCAGCAGCCTCCCGATCATCTCCTCTGGGGCCAACGTCCTGACTTTC | CASSLPIISSGANVLTF
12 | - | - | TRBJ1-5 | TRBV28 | TGTGCCGTGAGGGGAGCCAATCAGCCCCAGCATTTT | CAVRGANQPQHF
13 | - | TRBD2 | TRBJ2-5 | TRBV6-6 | TGTGCCAGCAGCCAACAAGGACTAGCGGGGTTGATGTTC | CASSQQGLAGLMF
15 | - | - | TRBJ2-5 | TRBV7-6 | TGTGCCAGCAGCTTGTGGACAGGGAGGGAGGAGACCCAGTACTTC | CASSLWTGREETQYF
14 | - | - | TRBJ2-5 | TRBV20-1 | TGCAGTGCTAGAGATGGGGTGTACCAAGAGACCCAGTACTTC | CSARDGVYQETQYF
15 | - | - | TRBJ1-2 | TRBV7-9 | TGTGCCAGCAGCTTAGGGGTCAATGATTATACGGGCTACACCTTC | CASSLGVNDYTGYTF
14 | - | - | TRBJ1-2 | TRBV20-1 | TGCAGTGCTAGGGAGGTGGGACACAACTATGGCTACACCTTC | CSAREVGHNYGYTF
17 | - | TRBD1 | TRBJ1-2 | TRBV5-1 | TGCGCCAGCAGCTTGGAGGGACAGGGATGGATTAACTATGGCTACACCTTC | CASSLEGQGWINYGYTF
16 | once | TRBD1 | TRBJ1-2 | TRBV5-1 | TGCGCCAGCAGCTTGGGCCACAGGGGAGGGCCTTATGGCTACACCTTC | CASSLGHRGGPYGYTF
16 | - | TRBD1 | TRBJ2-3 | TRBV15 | TGTGCCACCAGCAGAAACAGGGGCTTGGGCACAGATACGCAGTATTTT | CATSRNRGLGTDTQYF
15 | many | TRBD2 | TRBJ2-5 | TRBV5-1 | TGCGCCAGCAGCTCTAGCGGGCGGGGCCAAGAGACCCAGTACTTC | CASSSSGRGQETQYF
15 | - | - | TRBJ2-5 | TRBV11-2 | TGTGCCAGCAGGCTGGCATCGGCAGGGCAAGAGACCCAGTACTTC | CASRLASAGQETQYF
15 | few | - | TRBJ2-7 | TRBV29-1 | TGCAGCGTTGACAGATCTAAAACGCGATCCTACGAGCAGTACTTC | CSVDRSKTRSYEQYF
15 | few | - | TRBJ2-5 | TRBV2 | TGTGCCAGCACTCGCAGCCGGGATCCCCTAGGGACCCAGTACTTC | CASTRSRDPLGTQYF
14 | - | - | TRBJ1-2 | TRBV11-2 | TGTGCCAGCAGCTTAGCCAGGCTAGGCGATGGCTACACCTTC | CASSLARLGDGYTF
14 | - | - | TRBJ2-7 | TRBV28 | TGTGCCAGCAGCTCCAAGAGGCCCCCCTACGAGCAGTACTTC | CASSSKRPPYEQYF
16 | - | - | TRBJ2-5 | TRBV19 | TGTGCCAGTAGTATTCGGGACAACCCCTTCCTGGAGACCCAGTACTTC | CASSIRDNPFLETQYF
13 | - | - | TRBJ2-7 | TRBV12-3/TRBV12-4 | TGTGCCAGCAGTTTACGGCTTCCGGGCGAGCAGTACTTC | CASSLRLPGEQYF
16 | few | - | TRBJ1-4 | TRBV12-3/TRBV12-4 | TGTGCCAGCAGTTCTAGGGACGCCTCGGCTAATGAAAAACTGTTTTTT | CASSSRDASANEKLFF
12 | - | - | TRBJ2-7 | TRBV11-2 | TGTGCCAGCAGCTTAGGGGACGGCGAGCAGTACTTC | CASSLGDGEQYF
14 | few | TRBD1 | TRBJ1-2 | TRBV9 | TGTGCCAGCAGCGTGGGACAGATAAACTATGGCTACACCTTC | CASSVGQINYGYTF
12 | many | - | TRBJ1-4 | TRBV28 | TGTGCCAGCAGCCCTATGGGAGAAAAACTGTTTTTT | CASSPMGEKLFF
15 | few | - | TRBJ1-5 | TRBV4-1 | TGCGCCAGCAGCCAAGATCTAGCTCAGTATCAGCCCCAGCATTTT | CASSQDLAQYQPQHF
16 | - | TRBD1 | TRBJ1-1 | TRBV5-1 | TGCGCCAGCAGCTCCGACAGGGTGGGGTTGAACGCTGAAGCTTTCTTT | CASSSDRVGLNAEAFF
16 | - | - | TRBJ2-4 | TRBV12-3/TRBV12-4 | TGTGCCAGCAGCCCCAACCCGGCCAGAGGAATGGACATCCAGTACTTC | CASSPNPARGMDIQYF
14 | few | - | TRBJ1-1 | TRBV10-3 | TGTGCCATCAACCAAGGGGGGCTGGACACTGAAGCTTTCTTT | CAINQGGLDTEAFF
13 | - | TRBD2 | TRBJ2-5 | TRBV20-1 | TGCAGTGGCCGCGCGGGGGGGCAAGAGACCCAGTACTTC | CSGRAGGQETQYF
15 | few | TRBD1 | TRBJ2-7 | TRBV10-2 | TGCGCCAGCAGTTCTTTGGACAGGGGGCTGACCGAGCAGTACTTC | CASSSLDRGLTEQYF
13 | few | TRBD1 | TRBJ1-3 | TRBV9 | TGTGCCAGCAGCGTAGTGACAGGGGAAACCATATATTTT | CASSVVTGETIYF
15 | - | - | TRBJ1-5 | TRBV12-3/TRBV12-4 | TGTGCCAGCAGTTTAGGGGGGGGGAAAAATCAGCCCCAGCATTTT | CASSLGGGKNQPQHF
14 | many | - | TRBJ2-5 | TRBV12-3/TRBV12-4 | TGTGCCAGCAGTTTTCGGGGACTCCAAGAGACCCAGTACTTC | CASSFRGLQETQYF
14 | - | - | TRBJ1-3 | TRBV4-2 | TGTGCCAGCAGCCAGTCGATCTCTGGAAACATCATATATTTT | CASSQSISGNIIYF
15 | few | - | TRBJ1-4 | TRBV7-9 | TGTGCCAGCAGCCCGGGGGGGGGAGCGGGTGAAAAACTGTTTTTT | CASSPGGGAGEKLFF
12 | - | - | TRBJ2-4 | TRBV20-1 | TGCAGTGCTAAAGGGCCTCGGGACCCCGAGTACTTC | CSAKGPRDPEYF
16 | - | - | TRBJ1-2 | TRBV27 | TGTGCCAGCAGCCCTAGAGGGGACTTAGCTAACTATGGCTACACCTTC | CASSPRGDLANYGYTF
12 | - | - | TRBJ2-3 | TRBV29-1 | TGCAGCGTCGGAGGGGCGGCAGATACGCAGTATTTT | CSVGGAADTQYF